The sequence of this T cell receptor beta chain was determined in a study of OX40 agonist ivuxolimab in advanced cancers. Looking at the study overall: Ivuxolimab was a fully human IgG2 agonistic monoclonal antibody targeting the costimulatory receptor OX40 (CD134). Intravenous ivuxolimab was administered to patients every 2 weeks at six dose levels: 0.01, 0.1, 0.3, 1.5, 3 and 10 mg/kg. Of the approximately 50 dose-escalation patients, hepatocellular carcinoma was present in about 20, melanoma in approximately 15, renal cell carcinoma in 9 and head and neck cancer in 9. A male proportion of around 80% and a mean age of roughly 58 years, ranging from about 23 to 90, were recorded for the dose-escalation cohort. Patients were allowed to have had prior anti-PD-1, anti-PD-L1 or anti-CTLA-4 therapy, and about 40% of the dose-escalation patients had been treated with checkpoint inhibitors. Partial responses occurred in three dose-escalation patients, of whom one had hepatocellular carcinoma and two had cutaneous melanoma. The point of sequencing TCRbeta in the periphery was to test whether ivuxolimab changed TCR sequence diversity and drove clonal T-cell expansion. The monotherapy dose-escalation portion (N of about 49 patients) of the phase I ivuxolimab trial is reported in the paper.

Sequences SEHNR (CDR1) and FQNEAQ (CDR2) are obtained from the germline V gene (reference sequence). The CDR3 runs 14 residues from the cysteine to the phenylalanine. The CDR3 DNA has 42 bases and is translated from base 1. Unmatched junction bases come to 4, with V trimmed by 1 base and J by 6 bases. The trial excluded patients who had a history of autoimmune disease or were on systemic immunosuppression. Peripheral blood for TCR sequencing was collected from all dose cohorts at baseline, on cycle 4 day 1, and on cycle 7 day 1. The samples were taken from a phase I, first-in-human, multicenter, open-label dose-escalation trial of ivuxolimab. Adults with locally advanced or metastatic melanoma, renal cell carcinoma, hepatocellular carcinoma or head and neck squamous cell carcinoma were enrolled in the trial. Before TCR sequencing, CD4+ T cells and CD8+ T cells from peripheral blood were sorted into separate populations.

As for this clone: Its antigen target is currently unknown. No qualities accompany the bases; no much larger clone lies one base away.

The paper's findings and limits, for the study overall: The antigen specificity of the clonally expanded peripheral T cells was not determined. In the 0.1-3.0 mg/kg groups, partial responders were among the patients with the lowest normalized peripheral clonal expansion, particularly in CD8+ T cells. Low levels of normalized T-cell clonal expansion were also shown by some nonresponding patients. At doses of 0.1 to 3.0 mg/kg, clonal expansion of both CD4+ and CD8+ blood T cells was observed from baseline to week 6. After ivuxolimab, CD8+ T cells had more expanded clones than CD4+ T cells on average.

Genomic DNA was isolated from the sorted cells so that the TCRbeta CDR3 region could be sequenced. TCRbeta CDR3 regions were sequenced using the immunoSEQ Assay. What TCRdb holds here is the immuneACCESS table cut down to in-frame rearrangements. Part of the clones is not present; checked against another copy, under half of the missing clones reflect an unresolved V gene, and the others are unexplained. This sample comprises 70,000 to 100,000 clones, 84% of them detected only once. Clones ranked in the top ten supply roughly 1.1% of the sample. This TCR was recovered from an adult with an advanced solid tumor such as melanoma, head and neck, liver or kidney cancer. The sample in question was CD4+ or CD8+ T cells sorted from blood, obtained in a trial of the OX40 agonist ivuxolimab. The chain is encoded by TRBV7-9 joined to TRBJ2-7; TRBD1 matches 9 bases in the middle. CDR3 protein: CASSLVGQGGEQYF. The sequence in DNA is TGTGCCAGCAGCTTAGTGGGACAGGGAGGCGAGCAGTACTTC.